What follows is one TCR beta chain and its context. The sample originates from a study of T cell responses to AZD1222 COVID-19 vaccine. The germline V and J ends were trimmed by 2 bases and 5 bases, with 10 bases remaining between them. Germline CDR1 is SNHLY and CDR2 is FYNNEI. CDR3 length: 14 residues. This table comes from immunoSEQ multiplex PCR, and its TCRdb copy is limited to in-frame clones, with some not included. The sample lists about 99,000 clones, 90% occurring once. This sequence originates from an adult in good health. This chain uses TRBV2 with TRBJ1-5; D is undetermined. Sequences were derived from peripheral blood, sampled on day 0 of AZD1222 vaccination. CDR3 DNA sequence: TGTGCCAGCAGTGAACGCAACTGGGATCAGCCCCAGCATTTT. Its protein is CASSERNWDQPQHF.